This T cell receptor (beta chain) stems from a study of blood T cell repertoires in COVID-19. Sequenced by immunoSEQ multiplex PCR; TCRdb stores in-frame clones only, minus some. Found here are about 150,000 clones, 80% of them singletons; the top ten hold roughly 13%. Germline values: CDR1 LGHNA, CDR2 YSLEER. Trimming left V 0 bases short and J 4 bases short, with 12 bases between. This CDR3 has 15 amino acids. The receptor comes from a man in his sixties with active or convalescent COVID-19. The chain is built from TRBV4-3 and TRBJ1-2; D remains unclear. Sequenced: peripheral blood. This CDR3 reads CASSQDSTGSYGYTF. The DNA of the CDR3 is TGCGCCAGCAGCCAAGACTCAACGGGGAGCTATGGCTACACCTTC.